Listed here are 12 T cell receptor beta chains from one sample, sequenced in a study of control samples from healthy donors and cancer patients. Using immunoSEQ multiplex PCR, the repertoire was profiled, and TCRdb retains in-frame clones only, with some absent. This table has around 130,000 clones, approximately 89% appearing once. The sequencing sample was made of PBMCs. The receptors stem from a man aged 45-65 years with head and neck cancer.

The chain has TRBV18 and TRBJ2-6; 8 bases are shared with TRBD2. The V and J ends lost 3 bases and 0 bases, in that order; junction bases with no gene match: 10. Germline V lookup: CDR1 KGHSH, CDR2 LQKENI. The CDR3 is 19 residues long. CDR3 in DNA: TGTGCCAGCTCACCTACGGGAGGGCCCCGGGGCTCTGGGGCCAACGTCCTGACTTTC. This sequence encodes CASSPTGGPRGSGANVLTF.

CDR3 region: CASTSPRDEQYF. The CDR3 nucleotides read TGCGCCAGCACCTCTCCCCGGGACGAGCAGTACTTC. The chain links TRBV5-1 to TRBJ2-7; the D is unclear. CDR3 length equals 12 residues. V was clipped by 6 bases and J by 5 bases, with 12 bases between them. Germline V lookup: CDR1 SGHRS, CDR2 YFSETQ.

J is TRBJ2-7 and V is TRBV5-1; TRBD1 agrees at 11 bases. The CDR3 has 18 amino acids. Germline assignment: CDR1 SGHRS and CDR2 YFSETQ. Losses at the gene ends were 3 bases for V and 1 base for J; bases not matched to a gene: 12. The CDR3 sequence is CASSSAGTGGERSYEQYF. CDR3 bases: TGCGCCAGCAGCTCGGCCGGGACAGGGGGAGAACGGTCCTACGAGCAGTACTTC.

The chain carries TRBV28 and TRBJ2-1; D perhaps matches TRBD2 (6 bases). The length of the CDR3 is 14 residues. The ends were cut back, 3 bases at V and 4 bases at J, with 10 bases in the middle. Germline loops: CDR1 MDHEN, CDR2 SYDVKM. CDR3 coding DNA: TGTGCCAGCAGTTTGGTAGCGGAATACAATGAGCAGTTCTTC. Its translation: CASSLVAEYNEQFF.

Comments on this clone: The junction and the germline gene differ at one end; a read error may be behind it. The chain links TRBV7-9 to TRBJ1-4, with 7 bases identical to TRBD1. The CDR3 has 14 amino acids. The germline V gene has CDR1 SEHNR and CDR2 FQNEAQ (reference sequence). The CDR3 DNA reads TGTGCCAGCAGTTTAGACAGGGCAGATGAAAAACTGTTTTTT. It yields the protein CASSLDRADEKLFF.

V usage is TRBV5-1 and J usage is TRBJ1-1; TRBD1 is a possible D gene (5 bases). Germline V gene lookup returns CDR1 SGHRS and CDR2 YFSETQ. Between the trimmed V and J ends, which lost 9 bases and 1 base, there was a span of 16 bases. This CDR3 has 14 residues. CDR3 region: CATSRGNANTEAFF. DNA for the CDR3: TGCGCCACTTCGCGGGGGAACGCGAACACTGAAGCTTTCTTT.

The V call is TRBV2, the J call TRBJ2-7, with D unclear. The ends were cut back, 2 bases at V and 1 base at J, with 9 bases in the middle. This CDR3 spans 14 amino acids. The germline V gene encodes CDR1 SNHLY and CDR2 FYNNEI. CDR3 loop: CASSESEQSYEQYF. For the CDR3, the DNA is TGTGCCAGCAGTGAATCAGAACAGTCCTACGAGCAGTACTTC.

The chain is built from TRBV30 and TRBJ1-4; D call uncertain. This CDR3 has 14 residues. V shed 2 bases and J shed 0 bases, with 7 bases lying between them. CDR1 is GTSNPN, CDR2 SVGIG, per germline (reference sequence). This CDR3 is CAWSPIPTNEKLFF. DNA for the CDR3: TGTGCCTGGAGTCCAATCCCAACTAATGAAAAACTGTTTTTT.

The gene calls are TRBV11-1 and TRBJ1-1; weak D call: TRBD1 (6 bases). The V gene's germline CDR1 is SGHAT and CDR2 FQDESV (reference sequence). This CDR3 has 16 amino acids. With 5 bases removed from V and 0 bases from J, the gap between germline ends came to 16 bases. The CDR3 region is CASSPQGLLMNTEAFF. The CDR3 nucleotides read TGTGCCAGCAGCCCACAGGGCCTCCTTATGAACACTGAAGCTTTCTTT.

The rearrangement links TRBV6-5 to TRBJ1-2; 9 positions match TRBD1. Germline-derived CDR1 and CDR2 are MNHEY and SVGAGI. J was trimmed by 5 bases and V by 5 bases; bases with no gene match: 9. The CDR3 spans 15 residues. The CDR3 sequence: CASSLSQGALYGYTF. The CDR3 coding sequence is TGTGCCAGCAGTCTTTCACAGGGGGCTTTGTATGGCTACACCTTC.

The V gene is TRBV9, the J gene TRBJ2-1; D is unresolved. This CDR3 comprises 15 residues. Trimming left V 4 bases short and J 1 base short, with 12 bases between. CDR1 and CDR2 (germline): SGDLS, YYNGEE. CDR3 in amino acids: CASSTKDTSYNEQFF. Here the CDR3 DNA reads TGTGCCAGCAGCACCAAAGACACGTCCTACAATGAGCAGTTCTTC.

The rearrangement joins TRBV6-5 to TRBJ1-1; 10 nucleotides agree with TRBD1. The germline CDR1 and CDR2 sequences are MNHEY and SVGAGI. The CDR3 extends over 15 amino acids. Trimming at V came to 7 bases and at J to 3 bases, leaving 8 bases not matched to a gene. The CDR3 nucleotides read TGTGCCAGCACCCTGTCCGGGACAGGGGACACTGAAGCTTTCTTT. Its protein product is CASTLSGTGDTEAFF.